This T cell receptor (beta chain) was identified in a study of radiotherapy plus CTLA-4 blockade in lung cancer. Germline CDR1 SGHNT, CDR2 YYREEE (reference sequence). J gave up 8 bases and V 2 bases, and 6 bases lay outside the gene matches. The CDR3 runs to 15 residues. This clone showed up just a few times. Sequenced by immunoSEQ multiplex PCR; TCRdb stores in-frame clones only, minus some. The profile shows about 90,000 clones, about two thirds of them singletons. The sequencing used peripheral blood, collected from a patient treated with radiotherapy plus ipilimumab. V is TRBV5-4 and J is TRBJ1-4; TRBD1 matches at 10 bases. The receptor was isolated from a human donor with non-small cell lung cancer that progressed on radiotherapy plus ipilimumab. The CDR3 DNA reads TGTGCCAGCAGCTTAGGAGGGACAGGGGACGAAAAACTGTTTTTT. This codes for CASSLGGTGDEKLFF.